This is a list of T cell receptor beta chains from one sample in a study of T cell repertoires in cytomegalovirus infection. Antigens of these TCRs are unknown. One entry per CDR3 protein results from TCRdb running MiXCR on the reads. The repertoire holds some 62,000 distinct CDR3 sequences, with 20% to 25% as singletons. This specimen was CD8+ T cells from cultured PBMCs, taken from culture after CMV antigen stimulation. These TCRs come from a human donor in good health (CMV status not recorded). Some clones in this sample may be carry-over from other donors' samples. Each CDR3 is given with its conserved first and last residue. Each record gives: D gene, clone size, J gene, V gene, CDR3 DNA, CDR3 protein. D genes are given only for firm matches. Rows may omit the clone size; those that give it use once, few, many or a size class.

>TRBD1|few|TRBJ2-7|TRBV6-2/TRBV6-3
TGTGCCAGCAGTTACGAGGGGGACAGTTACTACGAGCAGTACTTC
CASSYEGDSYYEQYF
>TRBD1|few|TRBJ2-3|TRBV7-8
TGTGCCAGCAGCGTCGGCCCGGGACAGGGAATCACAGATACGCAGTATTTT
CASSVGPGQGITDTQYF
>.|many|TRBJ1-1|TRBV7-2
TGTGCCAGCAGCTTTTGGGGGGAAAACACTGAAGCTTTCTTT
CASSFWGENTEAFF
>.|.|TRBJ1-1|TRBV7-9
TGTGCCAGCAGCCAACCCCCCGGGTGGACCGGGGATAACACTGAAGCTTTCTTT
CASSQPPGWTGDNTEAFF
>.|.|TRBJ1-1|TRBV12-3/TRBV12-4
TGTGCCAGCAGTTTAGACAGATTTCTCTCTGAAGCTTTCTTT
CASSLDRFLSEAFF
>.|.|TRBJ1-2|TRBV27
TGTGCCAGCAGTGACAGCCGCAACTATGGCTACACCTTC
CASSDSRNYGYTF
>.|few|TRBJ2-3|TRBV6-2/TRBV6-3
TGTGCCAGCAGACAACCCGGGATAACGCAGTATTTT
CASRQPGITQYF
>.|few|TRBJ2-1|TRBV7-8
TGTGCCAGCAGCGAAACAGGGCGCCTTAGGTACAATGAGCAGTTCTTC
CASSETGRLRYNEQFF
>TRBD2|few|TRBJ2-7|TRBV7-9
TGTGCCAGCAGCCGAGCGGGGGGGCCCCACGAGCAGTACTTC
CASSRAGGPHEQYF
>TRBD1|few|TRBJ2-6|TRBV6-5
TGTGCCAGCAGTTCCCGATGGACAGGGTTACCCTCTGGGGCCAACGTCCTGACTTTC
CASSSRWTGLPSGANVLTF
>.|many|TRBJ2-7|TRBV7-2
TGTGCCAGCAGCTTGGGGCCGCTCTACGAGCAGTACTTC
CASSLGPLYEQYF
>TRBD1|few|TRBJ1-3|TRBV9
TGTGCCAGCAGCTCGGGACAGTCCTCTGGAAACACCATATATTTT
CASSSGQSSGNTIYF
>.|.|TRBJ1-1|TRBV7-6
TGTGCCAGCAGCTTAGGGGCTATGAACACTGAAGCTTTCTTT
CASSLGAMNTEAFF
>TRBD1|.|TRBJ1-1|TRBV19
TGTGCCAGCCAAGGACAGGGGAACACTGAAGCTTTCTTT
CASQGQGNTEAFF
>.|.|TRBJ1-1|TRBV7-2
TGTGCCAGCAGCTTAGCCCTGCAAAACACTGAAGCTTTCTTT
CASSLALQNTEAFF
>TRBD1|few|TRBJ2-3|TRBV7-9
TGTGCCAGCAGCTCCGGGACAGGGCAAAGCACAGATACGCAGTATTTT
CASSSGTGQSTDTQYF
>.|.|TRBJ2-1|TRBV28
TGTGCCAGCACCCCGAACCTTAGCTCCTACAATGAGCAGTTCTTC
CASTPNLSSYNEQFF
>TRBD2|.|TRBJ2-1|TRBV6-8
TGTGCCAGCACTGTGATGCGGGGGGCCCCCTACAATGAGCAGTTCTTC
CASTVMRGAPYNEQFF